This TCR beta chain was retrieved from a study of T cell responses to AZD1222 COVID-19 vaccine. The germline CDR1 and CDR2 sequences are SEHNR and FQNEAQ (reference sequence). Trimming removed 4 bases at V and 0 bases at J, with 6 bases between. The length of the CDR3 is 13 residues. Sequenced by immunoSEQ multiplex PCR; TCRdb stores in-frame clones only, minus some. The table has over 130,000 clones, around 91% seen once. Comment on this clone: Other DNA sequences in the same sample also yield this CDR3.

The sequences come from peripheral blood, collected 28 days after the second AZD1222 dose. The source of this sequence is an adult who received the AZD1222 COVID-19 vaccine. V and J are TRBV7-9 and TRBJ1-1; D gene uncertain. CDR3 coding DNA: TGTGCCAGCAGCTCTAATATGAACACTGAAGCTTTCTTT. Residues: CASSSNMNTEAFF.